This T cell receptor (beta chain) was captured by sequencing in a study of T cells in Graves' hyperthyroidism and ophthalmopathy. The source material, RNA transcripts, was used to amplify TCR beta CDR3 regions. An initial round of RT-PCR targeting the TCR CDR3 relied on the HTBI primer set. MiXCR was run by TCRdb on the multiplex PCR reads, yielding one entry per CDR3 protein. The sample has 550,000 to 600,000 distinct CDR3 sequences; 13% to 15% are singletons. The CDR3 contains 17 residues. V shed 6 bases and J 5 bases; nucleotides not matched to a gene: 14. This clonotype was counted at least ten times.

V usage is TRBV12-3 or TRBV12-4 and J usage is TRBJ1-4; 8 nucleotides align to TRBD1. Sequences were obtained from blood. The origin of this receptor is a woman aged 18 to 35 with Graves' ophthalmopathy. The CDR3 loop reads CASSLMGRTGPNEKLFF. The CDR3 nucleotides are TGTGCCAGCAGCCTTATGGGTCGGACAGGGCCCAATGAAAAACTGTTTTTT.